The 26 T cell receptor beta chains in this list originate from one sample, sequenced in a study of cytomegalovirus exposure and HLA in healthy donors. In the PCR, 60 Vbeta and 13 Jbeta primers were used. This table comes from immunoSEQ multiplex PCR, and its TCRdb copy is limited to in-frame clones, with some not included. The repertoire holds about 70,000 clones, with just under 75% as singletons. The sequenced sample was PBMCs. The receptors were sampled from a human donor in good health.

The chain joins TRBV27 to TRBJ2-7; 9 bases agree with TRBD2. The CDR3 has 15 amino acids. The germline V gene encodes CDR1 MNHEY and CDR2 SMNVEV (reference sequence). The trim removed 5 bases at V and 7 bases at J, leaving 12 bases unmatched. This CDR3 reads CASSPLSGSSGEQYF. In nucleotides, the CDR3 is TGTGCCAGCAGTCCCCTTAGCGGGAGCTCGGGAGAGCAGTACTTC.

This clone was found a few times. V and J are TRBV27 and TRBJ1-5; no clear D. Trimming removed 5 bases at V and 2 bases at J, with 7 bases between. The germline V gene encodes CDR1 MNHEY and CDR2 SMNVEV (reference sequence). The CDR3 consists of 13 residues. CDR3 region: CASSRQGNQPQHF. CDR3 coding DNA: TGTGCCAGCAGTCGGCAGGGCAATCAGCCCCAGCATTTT.

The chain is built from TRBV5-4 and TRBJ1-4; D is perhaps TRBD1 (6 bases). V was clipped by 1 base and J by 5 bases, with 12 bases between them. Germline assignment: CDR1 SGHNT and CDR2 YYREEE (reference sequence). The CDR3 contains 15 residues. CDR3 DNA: TGTGCCAGCAGCTTGAAGGGGGGGCCGAATGAAAAACTGTTTTTT. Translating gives CASSLKGGPNEKLFF.

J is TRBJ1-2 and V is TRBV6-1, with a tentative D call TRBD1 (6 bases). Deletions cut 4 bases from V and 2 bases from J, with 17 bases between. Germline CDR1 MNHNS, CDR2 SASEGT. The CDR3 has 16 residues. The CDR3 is CASSGKETGTNYGYTF. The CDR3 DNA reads TGTGCCAGCAGTGGAAAGGAAACAGGGACCAACTATGGCTACACCTTC.

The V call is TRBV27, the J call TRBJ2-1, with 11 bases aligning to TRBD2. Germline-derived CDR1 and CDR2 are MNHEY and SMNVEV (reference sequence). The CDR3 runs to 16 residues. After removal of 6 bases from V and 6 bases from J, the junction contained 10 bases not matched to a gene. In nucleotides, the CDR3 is TGTGCCAGCAGCATTATACTAGCGGGAGACCCCAATGAGCAGTTCTTC. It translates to CASSIILAGDPNEQFF.

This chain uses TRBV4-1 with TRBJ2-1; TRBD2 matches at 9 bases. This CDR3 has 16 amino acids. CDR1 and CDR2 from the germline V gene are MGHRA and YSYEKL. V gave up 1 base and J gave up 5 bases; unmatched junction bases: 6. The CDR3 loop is CASSQVKSGRNNEQFF. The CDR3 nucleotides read TGCGCCAGCAGCCAAGTCAAGAGCGGGAGGAACAATGAGCAGTTCTTC.

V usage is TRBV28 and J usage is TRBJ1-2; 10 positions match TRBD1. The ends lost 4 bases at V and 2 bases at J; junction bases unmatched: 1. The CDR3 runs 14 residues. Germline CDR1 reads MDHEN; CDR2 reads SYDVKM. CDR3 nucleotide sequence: TGTGCCAGCAGTTCGACAGGGGGCAACTATGGCTACACCTTC. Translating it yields CASSSTGGNYGYTF.

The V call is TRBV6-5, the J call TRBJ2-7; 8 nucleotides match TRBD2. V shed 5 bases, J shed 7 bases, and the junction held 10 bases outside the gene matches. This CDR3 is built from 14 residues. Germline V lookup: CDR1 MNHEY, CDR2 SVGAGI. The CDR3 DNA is TGTGCCAGCAGTAAGGGACTGGTAGCGGGAGAGCAGTACTTC. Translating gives CASSKGLVAGEQYF.

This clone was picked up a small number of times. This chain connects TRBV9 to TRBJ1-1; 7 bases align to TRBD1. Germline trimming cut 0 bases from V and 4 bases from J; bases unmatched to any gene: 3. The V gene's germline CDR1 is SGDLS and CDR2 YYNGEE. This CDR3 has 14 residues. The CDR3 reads CASSVGQGGTEAFF. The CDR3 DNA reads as TGTGCCAGCAGCGTAGGACAGGGTGGCACTGAAGCTTTCTTT.

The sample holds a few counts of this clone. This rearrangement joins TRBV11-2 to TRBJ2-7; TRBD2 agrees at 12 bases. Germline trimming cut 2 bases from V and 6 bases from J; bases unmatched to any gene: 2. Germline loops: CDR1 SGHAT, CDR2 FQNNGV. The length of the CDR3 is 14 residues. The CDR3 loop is CASSLRLAGAEQYF. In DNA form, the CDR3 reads TGTGCCAGCAGCTTAAGACTAGCGGGAGCCGAGCAGTACTTC.

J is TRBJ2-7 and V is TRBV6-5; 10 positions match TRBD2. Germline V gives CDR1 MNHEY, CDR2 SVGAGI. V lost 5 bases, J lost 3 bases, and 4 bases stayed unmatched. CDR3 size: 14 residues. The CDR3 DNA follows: TGTGCCAGCAGTCCGCTAGCGGGAGTCTACGAGCAGTACTTC. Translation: CASSPLAGVYEQYF.

The CDR3 bases are TGTGCCAGCAACTTAGGGACAGGTCGTACAGATACGCAGTATTTT. Encoded protein: CASNLGTGRTDTQYF. The chain joins TRBV6-1 to TRBJ2-3, with 8 nucleotides matching TRBD1. Looked up from germline, CDR1 is MNHNS and CDR2 is SASEGT. J gave up 3 bases and V 7 bases, and 9 bases lay outside the gene matches. The CDR3 spans 15 residues.

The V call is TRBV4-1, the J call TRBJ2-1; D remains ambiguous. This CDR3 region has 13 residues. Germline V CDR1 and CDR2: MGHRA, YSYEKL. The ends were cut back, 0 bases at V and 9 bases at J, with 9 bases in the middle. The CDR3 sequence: CASSQDLRGEQFF. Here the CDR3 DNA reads TGCGCCAGCAGCCAAGATCTCAGAGGTGAGCAGTTCTTC.

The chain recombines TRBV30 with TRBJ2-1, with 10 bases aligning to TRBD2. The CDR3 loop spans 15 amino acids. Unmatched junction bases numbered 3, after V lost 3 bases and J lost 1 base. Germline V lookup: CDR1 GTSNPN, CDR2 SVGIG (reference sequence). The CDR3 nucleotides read TGTGCCTGGAGAAATAGCGGGAGGTCCTACAATGAGCAGTTCTTC. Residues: CAWRNSGRSYNEQFF.

For the CDR3, the DNA is TGTGCCACCAGCAGAGCAAATACCGGGACTATGTGCGAGCAGTACTTC. It encodes CATSRANTGTMCEQYF. This chain connects TRBV15 to TRBJ2-7; 7 nucleotides align to TRBD2. V dropped 1 base and J dropped 6; count of bases not matched to a gene: 12. The CDR3 covers 16 residues. Germline-derived CDR1 and CDR2 are LNHNV and YYDKDF (reference sequence).

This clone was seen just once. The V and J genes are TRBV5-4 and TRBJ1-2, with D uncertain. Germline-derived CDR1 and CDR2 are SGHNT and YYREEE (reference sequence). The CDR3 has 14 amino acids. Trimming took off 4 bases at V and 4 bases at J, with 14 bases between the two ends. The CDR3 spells CASSRDTESYGYTF. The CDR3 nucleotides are TGTGCCAGCAGCCGAGACACCGAATCCTATGGCTACACCTTC.

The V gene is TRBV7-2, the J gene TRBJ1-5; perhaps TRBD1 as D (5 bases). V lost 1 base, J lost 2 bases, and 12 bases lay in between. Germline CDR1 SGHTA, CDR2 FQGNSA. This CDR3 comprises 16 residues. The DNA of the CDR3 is TGTGCCAGCAGCTTAGGGAAGGGGATTGGCAATCAGCCCCAGCATTTT. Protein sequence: CASSLGKGIGNQPQHF.

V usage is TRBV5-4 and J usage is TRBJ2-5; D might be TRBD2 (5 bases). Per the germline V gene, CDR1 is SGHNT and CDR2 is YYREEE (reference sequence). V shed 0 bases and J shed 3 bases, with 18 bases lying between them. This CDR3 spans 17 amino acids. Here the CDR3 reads CASSLAKTGRSKETQYF. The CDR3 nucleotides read TGTGCCAGCAGCTTGGCCAAAACTGGGAGATCTAAAGAGACCCAGTACTTC. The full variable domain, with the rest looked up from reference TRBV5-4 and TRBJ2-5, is ETGVTQSPTHLIKTRGQQVTLRCSSQSGHNTVSWYQQALGQGPQFIFQYYREEENGRGNFPPRFSGLQFPNYSSELNVNALELDDSALYLCASSLAKTGRSKETQYFGPGTRLLVL.

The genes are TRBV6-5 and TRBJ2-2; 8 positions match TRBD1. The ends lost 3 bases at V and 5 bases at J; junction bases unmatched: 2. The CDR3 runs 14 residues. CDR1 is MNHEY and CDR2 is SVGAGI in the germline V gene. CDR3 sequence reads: CASSYTGGTGELFF. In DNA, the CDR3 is TGTGCCAGCAGTTATACAGGGGGGACCGGGGAGCTGTTTTTT.

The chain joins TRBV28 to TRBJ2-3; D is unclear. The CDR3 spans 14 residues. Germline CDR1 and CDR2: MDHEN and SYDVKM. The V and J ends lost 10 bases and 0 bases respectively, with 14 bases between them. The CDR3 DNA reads TGTGCCATCATGGGCGCGTCCAGCACAGATACGCAGTATTTT. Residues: CAIMGASSTDTQYF.

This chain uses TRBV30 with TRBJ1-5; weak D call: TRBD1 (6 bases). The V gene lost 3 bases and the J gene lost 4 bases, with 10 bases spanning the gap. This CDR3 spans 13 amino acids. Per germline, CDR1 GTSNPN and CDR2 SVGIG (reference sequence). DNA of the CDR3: TGTGCCTGGAGAGGGGACATTAATCAGCCCCAGCATTTT. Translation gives CAWRGDINQPQHF.

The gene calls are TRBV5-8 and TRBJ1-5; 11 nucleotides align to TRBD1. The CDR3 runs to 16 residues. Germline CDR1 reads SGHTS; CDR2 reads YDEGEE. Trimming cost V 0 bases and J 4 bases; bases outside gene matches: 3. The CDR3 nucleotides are TGTGCCAGCAGCTTGGATGGGACAGGGGGTAATCAGCCCCAGCATTTT. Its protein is CASSLDGTGGNQPQHF.

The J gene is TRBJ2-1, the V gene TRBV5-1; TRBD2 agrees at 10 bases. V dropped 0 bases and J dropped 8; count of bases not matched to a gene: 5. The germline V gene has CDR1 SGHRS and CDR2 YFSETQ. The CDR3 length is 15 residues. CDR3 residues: CASSLGSSGSHEQFF. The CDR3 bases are TGCGCCAGCAGCTTGGGGTCTAGCGGGAGCCATGAGCAGTTCTTC. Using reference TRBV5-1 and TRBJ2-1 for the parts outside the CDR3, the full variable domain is KAGVTQTPRYLIKTRGQQVTLSCSPISGHRSVSWYQQTPGQGLQFLFEYFSETQRNKGNFPGRFSGRQFSNSRSEMNVSTLELGDSALYLCASSLGSSGSHEQFFGPGTRLTVL.

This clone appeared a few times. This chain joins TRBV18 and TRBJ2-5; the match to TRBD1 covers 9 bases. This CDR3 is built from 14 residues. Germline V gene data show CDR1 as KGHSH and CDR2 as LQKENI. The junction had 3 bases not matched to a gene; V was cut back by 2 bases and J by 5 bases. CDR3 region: CASSPNRGQETQYF. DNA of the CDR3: TGTGCCAGCTCACCAAACAGGGGGCAGGAGACCCAGTACTTC.

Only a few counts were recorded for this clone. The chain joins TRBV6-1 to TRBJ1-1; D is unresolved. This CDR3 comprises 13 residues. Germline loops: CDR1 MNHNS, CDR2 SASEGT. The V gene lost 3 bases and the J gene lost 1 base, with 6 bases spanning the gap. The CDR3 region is CASSDQKNTEAFF. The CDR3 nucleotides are TGTGCCAGCAGTGATCAGAAGAACACTGAAGCTTTCTTT.

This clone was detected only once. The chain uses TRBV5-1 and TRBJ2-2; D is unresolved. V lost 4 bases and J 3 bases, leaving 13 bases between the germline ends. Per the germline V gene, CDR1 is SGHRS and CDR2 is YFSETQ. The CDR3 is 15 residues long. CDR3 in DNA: TGCGCCAGCAGCGTACAGAGATGGGACACCGGGGAGCTGTTTTTT. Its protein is CASSVQRWDTGELFF.